These T cell receptor beta chains were read from a single sample in a study of cytomegalovirus exposure and HLA in healthy donors. This table comes from immunoSEQ multiplex PCR, and its TCRdb copy is limited to in-frame clones, with some not included. The table lists tens of thousands of clones, about 93% of them singletons. Sequenced input: PBMCs. The receptors were gathered from a man aged 18 to 30 in good health and CMV-seropositive. CDR3s include the opening cysteine and the closing phenylalanine or tryptophan. The order of the fields is V gene, J gene, CDR3 protein.

TRBV10-3	TRBJ2-1	CAISGSGTGQYNEQFF
TRBV28	TRBJ1-5	CASSPLEGQQDRSNQPQHF
TRBV21-1	TRBJ2-5	CASSENTTGTQETQYF
TRBV27	TRBJ2-2	CASSFRGGMGTGELFF
TRBV19	TRBJ2-3	CASSLGLADTQYF
TRBV9	TRBJ2-1	CASSVASGSRNEQFF
TRBV7-9	TRBJ2-1	CASSLETSGRPNEQFF
TRBV28	TRBJ2-7	CASRKTGPHYEQYF
TRBV7-8	TRBJ1-1	CASSFSAEMNTEAFF
TRBV9	TRBJ2-5	CASSVGAGGMETQYF
TRBV6-1	TRBJ2-1	CASSEAPRNEQFF
TRBV19	TRBJ2-2	CASSRGQGGVTGELFF
TRBV7-9	TRBJ2-7	CASSPGQSYEQYF
TRBV27	TRBJ2-3	CASSLTGGKSDTQYF
TRBV2	TRBJ2-3	CASGGLAGGPYTDTQYF
TRBV5-4	TRBJ2-7	CASSLTDSGTEQYF
TRBV11-2	TRBJ2-2	CASSFRTPKGTGELFF
TRBV28	TRBJ1-1	CASSSYEMEAFF
TRBV28	TRBJ1-3	CASSLGKSGNTIYF
TRBV5-1	TRBJ2-7	CASSPGESYGSEQYF
TRBV2	TRBJ1-5	CASMRGQNQPQHF
TRBV7-9	TRBJ2-1	CASSLEAGGPDNEQFF
TRBV19	TRBJ2-7	CASSRTDTSYEQYF
TRBV6-1	TRBJ2-7	CASRGPGQGHEQYF
TRBV7-3	TRBJ2-2	CASAGGNTGELFF
TRBV12-5	TRBJ2-7	CASGLAGTGSSYEQYF
TRBV30	TRBJ1-1	CAWISRGTLNTEAFF
TRBV28	TRBJ1-2	CASSSAGRDSSYTF
TRBV30	TRBJ1-4	CAWSVIGGMNEKLFF
TRBV28	TRBJ2-1	CASSPRGTSGRSRQFF
TRBV6-1	TRBJ1-1	CASSEPPPIHAKRSTEAFF
TRBV5-1	TRBJ2-7	CASSLAGTNAYEQYF
TRBV5-5	TRBJ2-5	CASSRLRGYDQETQYF
TRBV30	TRBJ1-4	CAWTRQGATNEKLFF
TRBV10-3	TRBJ2-7	CAVRTSGRLEEQYF
TRBV7-2	TRBJ2-2	CASSPNRGTGELFF
TRBV5-1	TRBJ1-1	CASSSDWGDTEAFF
TRBV7-9	TRBJ2-1	CASSLTSGLAGEQFF
TRBV7-9	TRBJ1-1	CASSFTGVTEAFF
TRBV7-9	TRBJ2-1	CASSLARGADNEQFF